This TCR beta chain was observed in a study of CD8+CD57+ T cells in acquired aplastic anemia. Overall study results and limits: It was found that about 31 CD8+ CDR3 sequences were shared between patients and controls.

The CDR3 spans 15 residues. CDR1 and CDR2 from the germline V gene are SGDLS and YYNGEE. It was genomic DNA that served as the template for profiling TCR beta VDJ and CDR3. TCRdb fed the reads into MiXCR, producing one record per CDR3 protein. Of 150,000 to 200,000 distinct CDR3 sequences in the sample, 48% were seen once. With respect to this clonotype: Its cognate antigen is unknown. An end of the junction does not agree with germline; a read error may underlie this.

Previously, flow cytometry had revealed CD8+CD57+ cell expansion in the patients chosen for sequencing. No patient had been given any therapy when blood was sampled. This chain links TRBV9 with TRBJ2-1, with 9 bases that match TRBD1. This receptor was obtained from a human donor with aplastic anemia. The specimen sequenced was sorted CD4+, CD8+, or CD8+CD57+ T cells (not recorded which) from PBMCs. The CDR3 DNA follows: TGTGCCAGCAGCGTAGGACAGGGGGTCTACAATGAGCAGCTCTTC. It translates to CASSVGQGVYNEQLF.